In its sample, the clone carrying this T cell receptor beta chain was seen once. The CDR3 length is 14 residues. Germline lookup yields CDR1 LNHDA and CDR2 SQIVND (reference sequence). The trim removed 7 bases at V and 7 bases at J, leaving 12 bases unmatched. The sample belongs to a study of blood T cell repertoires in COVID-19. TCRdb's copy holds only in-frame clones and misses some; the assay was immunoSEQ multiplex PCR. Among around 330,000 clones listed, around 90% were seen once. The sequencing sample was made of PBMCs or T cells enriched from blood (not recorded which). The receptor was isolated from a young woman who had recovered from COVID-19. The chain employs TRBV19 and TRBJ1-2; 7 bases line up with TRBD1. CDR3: CASTPPQGRFGYTF. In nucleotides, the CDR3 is TGTGCCAGTACCCCGCCACAGGGGAGGTTTGGCTACACCTTC.